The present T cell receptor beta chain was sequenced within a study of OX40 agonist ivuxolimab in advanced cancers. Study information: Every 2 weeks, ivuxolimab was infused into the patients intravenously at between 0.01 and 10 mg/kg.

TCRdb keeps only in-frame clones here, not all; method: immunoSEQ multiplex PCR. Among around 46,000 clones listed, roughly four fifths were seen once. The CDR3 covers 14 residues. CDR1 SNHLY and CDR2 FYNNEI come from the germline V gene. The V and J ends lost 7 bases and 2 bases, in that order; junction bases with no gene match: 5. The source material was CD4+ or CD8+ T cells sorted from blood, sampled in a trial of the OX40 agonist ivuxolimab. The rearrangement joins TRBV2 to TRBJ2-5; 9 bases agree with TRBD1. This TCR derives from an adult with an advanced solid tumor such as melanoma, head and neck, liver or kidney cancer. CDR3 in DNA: TGTGCCAGCACCGTGACAGGGGGTCAAGAGACCCAGTACTTC. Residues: CASTVTGGQETQYF.